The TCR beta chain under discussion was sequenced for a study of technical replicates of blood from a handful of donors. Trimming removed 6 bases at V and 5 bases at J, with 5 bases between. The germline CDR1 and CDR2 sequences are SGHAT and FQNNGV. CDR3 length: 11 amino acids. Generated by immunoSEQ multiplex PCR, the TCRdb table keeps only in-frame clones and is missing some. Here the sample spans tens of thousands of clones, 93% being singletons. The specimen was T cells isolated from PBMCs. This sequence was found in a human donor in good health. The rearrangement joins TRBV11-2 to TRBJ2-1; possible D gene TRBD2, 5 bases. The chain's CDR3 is CASREDNEQFF. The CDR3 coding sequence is TGTGCCAGCAGGGAGGACAATGAGCAGTTCTTC.